Included here is one T cell receptor (beta chain) sequence, with context. Sequencing used immunoSEQ multiplex PCR; TCRdb keeps in-frame clones, though not all of them. The sample lists 20,000 or so clones; nearly 70% were seen once. The sample is drawn from a study of sequential checkpoint blockade in melanoma. Germline CDR1 MDHEN, CDR2 SYDVKM. V dropped 11 bases and J dropped 5 bases, with 15 bases sitting between them. The CDR3 is 12 amino acids. Treatment meaning: randomized to nivolumab then ipilimumab (arm A) or the reverse (arm B). The starting material was CD8+ T cells sorted from blood (inferred from file names), obtained from a patient given nivolumab and ipilimumab in sequence. The receptor's source is a human donor with melanoma. The chain uses TRBV28 and TRBJ2-5; D possibly corresponds to TRBD1 (6 bases). The chain's CDR3 is CASGQIGETQYF. The CDR3 nucleotides read TGTGCCTCAGGACAGATCGGGGAGACCCAGTACTTC.